The subject of this entry is one T cell receptor (beta chain). What it binds is unknown. Between the trimmed V and J ends, which lost 3 bases and 3 bases, there was a span of 16 bases. The CDR3 extends over 15 amino acids. The germline gives CDR1 SGHNT, CDR2 YYREEE (reference sequence). This entry is derived from a study of cytomegalovirus exposure and HLA in healthy donors. PCR amplification relied on 60 Vbeta primers (plus 13 Jbeta primers). Libraries were prepared by immunoSEQ multiplex PCR; TCRdb keeps only in-frame clonotypes and omits some of them. The repertoire has 100,000 or so clones, about 70% of them found once; the top ten carry about 2.5%. Points from the study as a whole: Later, TCR association rates were found to vary by HLA locus, highest for DRB1 and lowest for HLA-C.

The sample taken for sequencing was PBMCs. This chain connects TRBV5-4 to TRBJ2-7; a weak D match, TRBD1 (6 bases). The receptor was derived from a middle-aged man in good health and CMV-seropositive. CDR3 loop: CASSSPAQGRYEQYF. CDR3 nucleotide sequence: TGTGCCAGCAGCTCCCCAGCACAGGGCCGCTACGAGCAGTACTTC.